This TCR beta chain emerged from a study of blood T cells in healthy people across ages. Study-level results: Diversity of TCR beta per million T cells declined in a roughly linear way with age. Underestimates were what the diversity estimates from one million T cells were considered to be. Aged donors had fewer naive CD4+ cells and lower diversity than long-lived donors.

CDR1 is LNHDA and CDR2 is SQIVND in the germline V gene (reference sequence). CDR3 size: 14 residues. Collection of 8.5 to 10 milliliters of peripheral blood was performed for each donor. A remark on this clonotype: What it binds is not known. A read error may account for a junction end that differs from germline.

Combining a sample-barcoded 5' primer with a J-beta primer mix, a second PCR ran for about 6 to 12 cycles. TCRdb recomputed calls from the 5' RACE reads with MiXCR, one row per CDR3 protein. The table shows about 1.4 million distinct CDR3 sequences, with approximately 60% occurring only once. The sample comprised blood. The receptor comes from a man aged 18-30 years in good health. The chain recombines TRBV19 with TRBJ1-2, with unresolved D. The CDR3 DNA sequence: TGTGCCGGTAGCCTGGCCCCAACCCTATATGGCTACACCTTC. As protein: CAGSLAPTLYGYTF.